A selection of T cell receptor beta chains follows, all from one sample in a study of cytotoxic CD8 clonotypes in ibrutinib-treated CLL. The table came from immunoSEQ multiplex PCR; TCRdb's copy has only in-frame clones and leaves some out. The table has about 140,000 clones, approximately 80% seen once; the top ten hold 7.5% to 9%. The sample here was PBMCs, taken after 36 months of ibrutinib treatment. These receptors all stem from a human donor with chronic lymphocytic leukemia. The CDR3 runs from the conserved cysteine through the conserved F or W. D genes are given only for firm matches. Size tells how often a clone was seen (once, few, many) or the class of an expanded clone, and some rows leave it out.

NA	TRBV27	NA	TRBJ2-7	CATMPRGGHEQYF	TGTGCCACGATGCCTCGAGGGGGGCACGAGCAGTACTTC
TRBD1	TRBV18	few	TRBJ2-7	CASSRQGLYEQYF	TGTGCCAGCTCCAGACAGGGCCTCTACGAGCAGTACTTC
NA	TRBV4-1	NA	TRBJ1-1	CASSQGYGAFF	TGCGCCAGCAGCCAAGGCTACGGAGCTTTCTTT
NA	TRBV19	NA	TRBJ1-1	CASSTPTEAFF	TGTGCCAGTAGTACTCCGACTGAAGCTTTCTTT
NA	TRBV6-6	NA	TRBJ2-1	CASSYPGSNEQFF	TGTGCCAGCAGTTACCCGGGAAGCAATGAGCAGTTCTTC
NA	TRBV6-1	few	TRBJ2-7	CASSATDFYEQYF	TGTGCCAGCAGTGCTACAGACTTCTACGAGCAGTACTTC
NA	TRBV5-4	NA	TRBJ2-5	CASSLQETQYF	TGTGCCAGCAGCCTCCAAGAGACCCAGTACTTC
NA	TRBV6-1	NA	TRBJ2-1	CASSEYQVVEQFF	TGTGCCAGCAGTGAATATCAAGTGGTTGAGCAGTTCTTC
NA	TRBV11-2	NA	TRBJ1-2	CASSKGRDGAYGYTF	TGTGCCAGCAGCAAGGGCAGGGACGGAGCGTATGGCTACACCTTC
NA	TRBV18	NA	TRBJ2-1	CASSPLRGWYNEQFF	TGTGCCAGCTCACCACTCAGGGGCTGGTACAATGAGCAGTTCTTC
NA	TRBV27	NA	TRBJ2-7	CASSLRGQAYYEQYF	TGTGCCAGCAGTTTGAGGGGACAAGCCTACTACGAGCAGTACTTC
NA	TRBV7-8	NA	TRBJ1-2	CASSFYRDNYGYTF	TGTGCCAGCAGCTTTTACCGGGACAACTATGGCTACACCTTC
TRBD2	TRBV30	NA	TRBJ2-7	CAWGRTSGRYEQYF	TGTGCCTGGGGCCGGACTAGCGGGAGGTACGAGCAGTACTTC
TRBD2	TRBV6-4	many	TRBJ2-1	CASSSTSGSSNEQFF	TGTGCCAGCAGCAGTACTAGCGGGAGTAGCAATGAGCAGTTCTTC
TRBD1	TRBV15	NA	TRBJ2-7	CATSREGTGKYEQYF	TGTGCCACCAGCAGAGAAGGGACAGGGAAGTACGAGCAGTACTTC
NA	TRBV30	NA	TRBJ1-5	CAWSWGGGQPQHF	TGTGCCTGGAGTTGGGGGGGCGGTCAGCCCCAGCATTTT
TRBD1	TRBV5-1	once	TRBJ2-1	CASSLVGTGKEQFF	TGCGCCAGCAGCTTGGTAGGGACAGGAAAGGAACAGTTCTTC
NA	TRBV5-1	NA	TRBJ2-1	CASSLWQEGRQFF	TGCGCCAGCAGCTTATGGCAGGAGGGGAGGCAGTTCTTC